Listed below are T cell receptor beta chains from one sample, sequenced in a study of blood T cell repertoires in COVID-19. The method was immunoSEQ multiplex PCR; TCRdb's version includes in-frame clones alone and lacks a portion of them. Altogether some 80,000 clones are present, 80% being singletons, with the ten largest covering around 12%. Sequencing input: peripheral blood. These TCRs come from a woman aged 40 to 49 with active or convalescent COVID-19. The CDR3 runs from the conserved cysteine through the conserved F or W. D genes are given only for firm matches. Size is stated for part of the rows, as once, few or many counts, or as a class when the clone is expanded.

j_call v_call clone_size d_call cdr3_nt cdr3_aa
TRBJ1-3 TRBV11-2 - - TGTGCCAGCAGCTTAATCCTACAGGGTGTGAGAAACACCATATATTTT CASSLILQGVRNTIYF
TRBJ1-1 TRBV4-2 - - TGTGCCAGCAGCCAACGAACACAGGATGAAGCTTTCTTT CASSQRTQDEAFF
TRBJ2-1 TRBV7-2 - TRBD2 TGTGCCAGCAGCTTAGCGCTCGGGAGGGAAGCCAATGAGCAGTTCTTC CASSLALGREANEQFF
TRBJ2-7 TRBV7-9 - TRBD1 TGTGCCAGCAGCTTGGGGACAGGAAACTACGAGCAGTACTTC CASSLGTGNYEQYF
TRBJ1-1 TRBV10-3 few - TGTGCCATCGGCCAGGGCAATGAAGCTTTCTTT CAIGQGNEAFF
TRBJ2-7 TRBV19 few - TGTGCCAGTAGTATGTCCAGCGCTTCCTACGAGCAGTACTTC CASSMSSASYEQYF
TRBJ2-5 TRBV27 - - TGTGCCAGCGGCTACACAGGGGAGGCAGAGACCCAGTACTTC CASGYTGEAETQYF
TRBJ2-1 TRBV18 - - TGTGCCAGCTCACCTACAGAAGCCAATGAGCAGTTCTTC CASSPTEANEQFF
TRBJ2-7 TRBV28 few TRBD1 TGTGCCAGCATTGGACAGGGGGCAATCTACGAGCAGTACTTC CASIGQGAIYEQYF
TRBJ2-7 TRBV28 few TRBD1 TGTGCCAGCAGTTCAGGGGGCCTCACCTACGAGCAGTACTTC CASSSGGLTYEQYF
TRBJ1-1 TRBV12-3/TRBV12-4 - - TGTGCCAGCAGTCCTTCTAACACTGAAGCTTTCTTT CASSPSNTEAFF
TRBJ2-7 TRBV28 - - TGTGCCAGCAGTAATATACCGGGACTGGGGTCCTACGAGCAGTACTTC CASSNIPGLGSYEQYF
TRBJ2-5 TRBV27 - TRBD2 TGTGCCAGCAGCCATTGGCCCTCACTAGCGGGAGGTGGAGAGACCCAGTACTTC CASSHWPSLAGGGETQYF
TRBJ2-7 TRBV10-3 - TRBD1 TGTGCCATCAGTCTTGACAGGGGGGGCTACGAGCAGTACTTC CAISLDRGGYEQYF
TRBJ2-3 TRBV5-1 - TRBD2 TGCGCCAGCACCCTGGGACTAGGTCACACAGATACGCAGTATTTT CASTLGLGHTDTQYF
TRBJ1-1 TRBV5-1 few - TGCGCCAGCAGCTTGGCCACGCGGAACACTGAAGCTTTCTTT CASSLATRNTEAFF
TRBJ2-7 TRBV5-1 - TRBD1 TGCGCCAGCTCCCGGGGACAGGGACGTCAAGAGCAGTACTTC CASSRGQGRQEQYF
TRBJ1-5 TRBV19 - - TGTGCCAGTAGTACCGGGGGACGTTATAGCAATCAGCCCCAGCATTTT CASSTGGRYSNQPQHF
TRBJ2-3 TRBV9 - - TGTGCCAGCAGCCCCCGTGCGGGCACAGATACGCAGTATTTT CASSPRAGTDTQYF
TRBJ1-1 TRBV2 few - TGTGCCAGCAGTCCCCGGAGGGTGAACACTGAAGCTTTCTTT CASSPRRVNTEAFF
TRBJ1-5 TRBV11-2 - TRBD1 TGTGCCAGCAGCCAACAGGGGGCAGGTCAGCCCCAGCATTTT CASSQQGAGQPQHF
TRBJ1-6 TRBV4-2 - - TGTGCCAGCAGCCCGCGGACATTCCTAACGAATTCACCCCTCCACTTT CASSPRTFLTNSPLHF
TRBJ2-3 TRBV11-3 - - TGTGCCAGCAGCTTAGATCCCCTACCCACAGATACGCAGTATTTT CASSLDPLPTDTQYF
TRBJ1-2 TRBV27 - TRBD1 TGTGCCAGCAGTTTTGAGTCGCGAAGCCAGGGGGTCTATGGCTACACCTTC CASSFESRSQGVYGYTF
TRBJ2-1 TRBV7-3 once TRBD2 TGTGCCAGCAGCCTCCTAAGTCCAGGGACTAGCGGGGGGGTTGAGCAGTTCTTC CASSLLSPGTSGGVEQFF
TRBJ1-3 TRBV19 - TRBD1 TGTGCCAGTAGTCCTCACAGGGGGCTATCTGGAAACACCATATATTTT CASSPHRGLSGNTIYF
TRBJ1-4 TRBV21-1 - - TGTGCCAGCAGCAAAGTTGGGACAGGGTTGTGTGGATTGGATGAAAAACTGTTTTTT CASSKVGTGLCGLDEKLFF
TRBJ1-1 TRBV4-2 - - TGTGCCAGCAGCCCGCGACCCGAGTGGGAGCGGGTCACTGAAGCTTTCTTT CASSPRPEWERVTEAFF
TRBJ1-5 TRBV5-5 - - TGTGCCAGCAGCCCTGTAGGGGTAGGGCAGCCCCAGCATTTT CASSPVGVGQPQHF
TRBJ2-7 TRBV4-1 - - TGCGCCAGCAGCCAAGGAGGACCTGCAGGGGCTTACTCCTACGAGCAGTACTTC CASSQGGPAGAYSYEQYF
TRBJ2-7 TRBV28 - TRBD1 TGTGCCAGCAGTCAGACAGGGTCCTACGAGCAGTACTTC CASSQTGSYEQYF
TRBJ2-5 TRBV12-5 - TRBD1 TGTGCTAGTGGTTTCCGATCGACAGGGGCGGGAGAGACCCAGTACTTC CASGFRSTGAGETQYF
TRBJ1-6 TRBV9 - TRBD1 TGTGCCAGCAGCATACAGGGGAAGGGGTCACCCCTCCACTTT CASSIQGKGSPLHF
TRBJ1-4 TRBV30 - - TGTGCCTGGAGTTGGCGGGGGGTAGAAAAACTGTTTTTT CAWSWRGVEKLFF
TRBJ2-3 TRBV11-2 - TRBD2 TGTGCCAGCAGCTCCTCCTCTAGCGGGAGCGCAGATACGCAGTATTTT CASSSSSSGSADTQYF
TRBJ1-6 TRBV5-1 - TRBD1 TGCGCCAGCAGCATCGGACAGGGGTATAATTCACCCCTCCACTTT CASSIGQGYNSPLHF
TRBJ1-1 TRBV18 - - TGTGCCAGCTCACCGCTGGACATATTTGAAGCTTTCTTT CASSPLDIFEAFF
TRBJ1-6 TRBV6-5 - TRBD1 TGTGCCAGCAGTTACGGACAGGGTCGTTCACCCCTCCACTTT CASSYGQGRSPLHF
TRBJ1-1 TRBV7-3 - - TGTGCCAGCAGCTCGACAGGGAACACTGAAGCTTTCTTT CASSSTGNTEAFF
TRBJ2-5 TRBV9 - TRBD1 TGTGCCAGCAGCCCGGGACAGGGGCCCACCGGGACCCAGTACTTC CASSPGQGPTGTQYF
TRBJ1-5 TRBV19 - TRBD1 TGTGCCAGTAGTATGGGACAGGGAAGCTCGTTTTATAGCAATCAGCCCCAGCATTTT CASSMGQGSSFYSNQPQHF
TRBJ1-2 TRBV4-1 few TRBD1 TGCGCCAGCAGCCAGCCCGACAGGGTGGGGTATGGCTACACCTTC CASSQPDRVGYGYTF
TRBJ1-1 TRBV19 - - TGTGCCAGTAGTATAGGTCCCGCCACAGGGTGGGAGACTGAAGCTTTCTTT CASSIGPATGWETEAFF
TRBJ2-3 TRBV5-4 - - TGTGCCAGTATGCGACAAGGCACAGATACGCAGTATTTT CASMRQGTDTQYF
TRBJ2-3 TRBV7-6 few TRBD2 TGTGCCAGCAGCCCATTCATGACTAGCGGGGGCACAGATACGCAGTATTTT CASSPFMTSGGTDTQYF
TRBJ1-2 TRBV3-1/TRBV3-2 - - TGTGCCAGCAGCCAAGATACAGTGGGCTATGGCTACACCTTC CASSQDTVGYGYTF
TRBJ2-3 TRBV4-3 few TRBD1 TGCGCCAGCAGCAACCGGGACAGGGTTACAGATACGCAGTATTTT CASSNRDRVTDTQYF
TRBJ2-3 TRBV6-5 - - TGTGCCAGCAGTTACTCGGGCAGAGAAAGCACAGATACGCAGTATTTT CASSYSGRESTDTQYF
TRBJ2-3 TRBV7-2 - TRBD2 TGTGCCAGCAGCTTGGGGGGACTAGCGGGGCGACCTAGCACAGATACGCAGTATTTT CASSLGGLAGRPSTDTQYF
TRBJ2-7 TRBV30 few - TGTGCCTGGAGTTTGACAGGCGGACTCCTCTACGAGCAGTACTTC CAWSLTGGLLYEQYF